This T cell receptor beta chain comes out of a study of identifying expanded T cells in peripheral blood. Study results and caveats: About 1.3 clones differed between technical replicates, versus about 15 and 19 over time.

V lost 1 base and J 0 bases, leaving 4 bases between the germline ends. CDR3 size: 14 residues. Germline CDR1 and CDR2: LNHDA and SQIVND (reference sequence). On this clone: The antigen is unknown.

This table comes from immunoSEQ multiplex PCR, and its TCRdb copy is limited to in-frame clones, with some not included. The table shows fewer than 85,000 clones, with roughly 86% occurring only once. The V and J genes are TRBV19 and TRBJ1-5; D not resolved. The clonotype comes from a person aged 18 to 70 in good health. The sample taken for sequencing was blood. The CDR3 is CASSIVNSNQPQHF. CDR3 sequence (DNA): TGTGCCAGTAGTATAGTTAATAGCAATCAGCCCCAGCATTTT.